One and the same sample provided the 8 T cell receptor beta chains below, sequenced in a study of cytomegalovirus exposure and HLA in healthy donors. A multiplex PCR was run with 60 Vbeta primers and 13 Jbeta primers. Some clones are missing from TCRdb's copy, which holds only in-frame ones; the method was immunoSEQ multiplex PCR. Seen here are around 200,000 clones, 65% to 85% observed once, and the top ten hold 3.5% to 4%. The sequencing sample was made of PBMCs. Receptor source: a man in his fifties or sixties in good health and CMV-seronegative.

The chain joins TRBV19 to TRBJ1-1; 7 bases line up with TRBD1. V was pared by 2 bases and J by 3 bases, with 6 bases of the junction left unmatched. The CDR3 sequence is 15 residues long. CDR1 and CDR2 (germline): LNHDA, SQIVND (reference sequence). The CDR3 loop is CASSIFRGRYTEAFF. The CDR3 bases are TGTGCCAGTAGTATATTTAGGGGGCGATACACTGAAGCTTTCTTT.

This chain connects TRBV6-5 to TRBJ2-7; perhaps TRBD2 as D (5 bases). The V and J ends lost 0 bases and 4 bases respectively, with 13 bases between them. The CDR3 is 15 amino acids. Germline assignment: CDR1 MNHEY and CDR2 SVGAGI. The DNA for the CDR3 is TGTGCCAGCAGTTACTCCCTGGAGAGGGCATACGAGCAGTACTTC. Its translation: CASSYSLERAYEQYF.

The chain links TRBV5-1 to TRBJ1-2; D is unclear. V was trimmed by 2 bases and J by 4 bases, leaving 9 bases between them. CDR1 is SGHRS and CDR2 is YFSETQ in the germline V gene. CDR3 length: 13 amino acids. CDR3 residues: CASSFDTTYGYTF. DNA of the CDR3: TGCGCCAGCAGCTTTGACACAACCTATGGCTACACCTTC.

The chain joins TRBV6-1 to TRBJ2-7, with a possible D match to TRBD1 (6 bases). The germline V and J ends were trimmed by 2 bases and 4 bases, with 12 bases remaining between them. The V gene's germline CDR1 is MNHNS and CDR2 SASEGT. The CDR3 has 14 residues. CDR3 protein: CASSEQPQGYEQYF. The CDR3 coding sequence is TGTGCCAGCAGTGAACAGCCGCAGGGGTACGAGCAGTACTTC.

The chain uses TRBV20-1 and TRBJ2-3; D is undetermined. V dropped 4 bases and J dropped 5 bases, with 4 bases sitting between them. Germline CDR1 is DFQATT and CDR2 is SNEGSKA (reference sequence). The CDR3 has 10 amino acids. The chain's CDR3 is CSATKDTQYF. DNA for the CDR3: TGCAGTGCTACTAAAGATACGCAGTATTTT.

This clone was counted once. The J gene is TRBJ1-6, the V gene TRBV6-5, with D maybe TRBD1 (5 bases). This CDR3 is 16 amino acids long. The germline gives CDR1 MNHEY, CDR2 SVGAGI. V lost 0 bases and J 11 bases, leaving 17 bases between the germline ends. The CDR3 loop reads CASSYSKTQGLAPLHF. In DNA, the CDR3 is TGTGCCAGCAGTTACTCGAAGACCCAGGGTTTGGCACCCCTCCACTTT.

This clone was recorded only once. This rearrangement joins TRBV7-9 to TRBJ2-3; D perhaps matches TRBD1 (5 bases). The germline CDR1 and CDR2 sequences are SEHNR and FQNEAQ (reference sequence). The CDR3 extends over 15 amino acids. Trimming took 1 base from V and 3 from J, leaving 11 bases between them. The CDR3 DNA follows: TGTGCCAGCAGCTTAGGTGAACAGGCGACAGATACGCAGTATTTT. This translates into CASSLGEQATDTQYF.

The V call is TRBV10-2, the J call TRBJ2-7; TRBD2 agrees at 11 bases. CDR1 is WSHSY and CDR2 is SAAADI in the germline V gene. CDR3 length equals 19 residues. The V gene end was trimmed by 4 bases and the J gene end by 3 bases; junction bases not matched to a gene: 17. CDR3 in amino acids: CASSVSGQETSGAVYEQYF. The CDR3 DNA is TGCGCCAGCAGTGTCTCGGGACAGGAGACTAGCGGGGCAGTCTACGAGCAGTACTTC.